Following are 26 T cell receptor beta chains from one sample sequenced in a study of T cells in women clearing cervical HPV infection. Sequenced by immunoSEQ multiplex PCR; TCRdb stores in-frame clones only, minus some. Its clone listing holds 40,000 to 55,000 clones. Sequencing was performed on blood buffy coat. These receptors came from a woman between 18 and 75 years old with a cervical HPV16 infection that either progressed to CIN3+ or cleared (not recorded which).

CDR3 bases read: TGTGCCAGTAGTCCGGGGATAGGGGGGGAAGAGCAGCCG. This codes for CASSPGIGGEEQP. The full CDR3 sequence reads CASSPGIGGEEQPQYF. The chain uses TRBV19 and TRBJ2-3, with D tentatively TRBD2 (7 bases). Read sequence stops 3 residues before the CDR3 end, and the germline J gene provides the missing end. Germline V lookup: CDR1 LNHDA, CDR2 SQIVND (reference sequence). The CDR3 is made up of 16 amino acids.

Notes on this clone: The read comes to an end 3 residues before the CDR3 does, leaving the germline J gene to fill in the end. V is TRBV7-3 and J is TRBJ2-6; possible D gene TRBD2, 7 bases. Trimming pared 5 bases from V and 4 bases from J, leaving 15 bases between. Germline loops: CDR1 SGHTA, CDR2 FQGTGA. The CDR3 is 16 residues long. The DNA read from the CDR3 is TGTGCCAGCAGCCAAAGGGGGGGGCCCGGGGCCAACGTC. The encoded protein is CASSQRGGPGANV. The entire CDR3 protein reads CASSQRGGPGANVLTF.

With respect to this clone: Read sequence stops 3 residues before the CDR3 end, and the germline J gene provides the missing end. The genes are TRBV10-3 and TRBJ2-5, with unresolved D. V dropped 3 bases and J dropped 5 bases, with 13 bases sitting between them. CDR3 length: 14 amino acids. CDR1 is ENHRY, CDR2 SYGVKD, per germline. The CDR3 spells CAISEGTNGETQYF. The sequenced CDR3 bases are TGTGCCATCAGTGAAGGAACCAACGGGGAGACC.

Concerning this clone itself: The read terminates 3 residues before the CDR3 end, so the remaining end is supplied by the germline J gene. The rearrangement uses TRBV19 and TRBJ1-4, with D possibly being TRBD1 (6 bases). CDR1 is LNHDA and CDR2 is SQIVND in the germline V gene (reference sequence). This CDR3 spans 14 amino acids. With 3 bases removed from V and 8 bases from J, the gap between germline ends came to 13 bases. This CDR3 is CASSILQGGEKLFF. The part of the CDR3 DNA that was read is TGTGCCAGTAGTATTTTACAGGGAGGGGAAAAA.

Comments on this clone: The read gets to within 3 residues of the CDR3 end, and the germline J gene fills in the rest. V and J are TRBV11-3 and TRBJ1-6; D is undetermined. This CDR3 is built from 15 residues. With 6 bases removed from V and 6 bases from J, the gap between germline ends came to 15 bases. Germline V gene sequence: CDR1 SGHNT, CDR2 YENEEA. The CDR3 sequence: CASSRGPRPNSPLHF. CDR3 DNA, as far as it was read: TGTGCCAGCAGTAGAGGGCCCAGACCTAATTCACCC.

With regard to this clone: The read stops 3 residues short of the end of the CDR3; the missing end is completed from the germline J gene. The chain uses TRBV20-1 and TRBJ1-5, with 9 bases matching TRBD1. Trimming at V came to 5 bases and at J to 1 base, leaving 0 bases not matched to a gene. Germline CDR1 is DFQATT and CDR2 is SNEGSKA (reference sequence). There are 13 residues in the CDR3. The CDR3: CSADRGSNQPQHF. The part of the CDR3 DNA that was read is TGCAGTGCTGACAGGGGGAGCAATCAGCCC.

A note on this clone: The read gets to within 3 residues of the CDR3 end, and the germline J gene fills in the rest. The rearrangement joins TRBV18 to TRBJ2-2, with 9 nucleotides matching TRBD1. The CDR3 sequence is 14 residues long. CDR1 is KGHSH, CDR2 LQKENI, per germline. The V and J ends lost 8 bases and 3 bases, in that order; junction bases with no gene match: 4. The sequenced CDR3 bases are TGTGCCAGCGCCGGGACAGGGTACACCGGGGAG. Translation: CASAGTGYTGE. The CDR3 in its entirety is CASAGTGYTGELFF.

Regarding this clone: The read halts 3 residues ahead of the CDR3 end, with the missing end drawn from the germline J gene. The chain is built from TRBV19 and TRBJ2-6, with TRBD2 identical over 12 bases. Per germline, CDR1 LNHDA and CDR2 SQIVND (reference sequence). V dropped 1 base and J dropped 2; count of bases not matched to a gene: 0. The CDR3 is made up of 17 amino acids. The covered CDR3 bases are TGTGCCAGTAGTATAGCTAGCGGGGGGGCTGGGGCCAACGTC. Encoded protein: CASSIASGGAGANV. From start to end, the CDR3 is CASSIASGGAGANVLTF.

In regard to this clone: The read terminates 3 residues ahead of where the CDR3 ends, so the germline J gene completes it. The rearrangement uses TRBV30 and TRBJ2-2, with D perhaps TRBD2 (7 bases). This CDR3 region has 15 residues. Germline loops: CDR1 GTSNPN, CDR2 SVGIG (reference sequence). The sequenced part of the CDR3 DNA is TGTGCCTGGAGTGTACCCGCAGGGGCGGGGGAAAAG. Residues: CAWSVPAGAGEK. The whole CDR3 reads CAWSVPAGAGEKLFF. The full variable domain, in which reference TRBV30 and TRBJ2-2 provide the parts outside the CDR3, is SQTIHQWPATLVQPVGSPLSLECTVEGTSNPNLYWYRQAAGRGLQLLFYSVGIGQISSEVPQNLSASRPQDRQFILSSKKLLLSDSGFYLCAWSVPAGAGEKLFFGEGSRLTVL.

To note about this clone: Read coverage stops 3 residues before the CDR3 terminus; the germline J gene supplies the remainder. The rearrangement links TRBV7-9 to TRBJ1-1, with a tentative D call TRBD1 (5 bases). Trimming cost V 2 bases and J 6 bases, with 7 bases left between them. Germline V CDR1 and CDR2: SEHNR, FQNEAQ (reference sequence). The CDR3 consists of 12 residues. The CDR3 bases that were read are TGTGCCAGCAGCTTAACGGGGGCTGAA. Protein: CASSLTGAE. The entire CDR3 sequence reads CASSLTGAEAFF.

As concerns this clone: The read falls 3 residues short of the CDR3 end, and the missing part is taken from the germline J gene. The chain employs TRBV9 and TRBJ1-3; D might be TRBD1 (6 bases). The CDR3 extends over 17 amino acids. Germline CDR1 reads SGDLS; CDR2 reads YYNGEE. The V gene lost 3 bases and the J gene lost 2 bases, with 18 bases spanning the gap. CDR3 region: CASSADPWAGAGNTIYF. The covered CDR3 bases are TGTGCCAGCAGCGCAGACCCATGGGCAGGGGCTGGAAACACC.

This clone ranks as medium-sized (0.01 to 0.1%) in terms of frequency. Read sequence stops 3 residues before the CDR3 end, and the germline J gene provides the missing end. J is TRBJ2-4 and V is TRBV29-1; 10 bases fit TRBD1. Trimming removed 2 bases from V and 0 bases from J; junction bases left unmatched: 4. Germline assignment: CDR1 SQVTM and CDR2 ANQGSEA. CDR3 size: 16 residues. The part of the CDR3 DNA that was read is TGCAGCGTTGAAACCGGGACAGGGGTAGCCAAAAACATT. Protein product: CSVETGTGVAKNI. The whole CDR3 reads CSVETGTGVAKNIQYF.

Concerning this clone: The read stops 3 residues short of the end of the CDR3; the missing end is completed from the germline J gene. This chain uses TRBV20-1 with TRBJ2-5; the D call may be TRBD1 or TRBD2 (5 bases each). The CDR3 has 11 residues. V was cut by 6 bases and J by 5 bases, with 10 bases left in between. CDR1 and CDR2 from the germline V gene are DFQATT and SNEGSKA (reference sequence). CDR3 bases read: TGCAGTGCCCCAGAGGGGGAGACC. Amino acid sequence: CSAPEGET. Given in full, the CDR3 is CSAPEGETQYF.

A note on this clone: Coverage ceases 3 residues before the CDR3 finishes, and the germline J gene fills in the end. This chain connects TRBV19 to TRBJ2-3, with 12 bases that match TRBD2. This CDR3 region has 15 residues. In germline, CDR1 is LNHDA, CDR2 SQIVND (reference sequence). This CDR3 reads CASSMFLAGGETQYF. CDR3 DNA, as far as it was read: TGTGCCAGTAGTATGTTCCTAGCGGGAGGGGAAACG.

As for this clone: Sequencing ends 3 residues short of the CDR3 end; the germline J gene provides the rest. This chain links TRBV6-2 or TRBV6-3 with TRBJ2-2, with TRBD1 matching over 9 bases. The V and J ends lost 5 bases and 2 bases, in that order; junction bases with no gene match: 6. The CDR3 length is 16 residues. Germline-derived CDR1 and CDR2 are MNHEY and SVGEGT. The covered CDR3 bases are TGTGCCAGCAGTCGACCGACAGGGGGTAACACCGGGGAG. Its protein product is CASSRPTGGNTGE. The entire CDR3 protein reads CASSRPTGGNTGELFF.

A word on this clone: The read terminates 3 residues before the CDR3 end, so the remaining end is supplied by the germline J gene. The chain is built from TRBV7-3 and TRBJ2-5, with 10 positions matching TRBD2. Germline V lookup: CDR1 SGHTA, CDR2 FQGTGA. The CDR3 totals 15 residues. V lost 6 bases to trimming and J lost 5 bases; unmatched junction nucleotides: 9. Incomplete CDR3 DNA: TGTGCCAGCAGTCGAAGCGGGGGGGCTGGGGAGACC. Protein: CASSRSGGAGET. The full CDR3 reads CASSRSGGAGETQYF. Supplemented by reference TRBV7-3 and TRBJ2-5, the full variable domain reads GAGVSQTPSNKVTEKGKYVELRCDPISGHTALYWYRQSLGQGPEFLIYFQGTGAADDSGLPNDRFFAVRPEGSVSTLKIQRTERGDSAVYLCASSRSGGAGETQYFGPGTRLLVL.

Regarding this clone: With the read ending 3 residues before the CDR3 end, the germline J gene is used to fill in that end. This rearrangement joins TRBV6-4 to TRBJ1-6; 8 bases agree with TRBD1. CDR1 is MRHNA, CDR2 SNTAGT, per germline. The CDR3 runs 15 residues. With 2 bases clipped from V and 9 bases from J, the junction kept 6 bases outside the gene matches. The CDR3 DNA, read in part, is TGTGCCAGCAGTGACCAGACAGGGGACGGTTCACCC. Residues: CASSDQTGDGSP. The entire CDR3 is CASSDQTGDGSPLHF.

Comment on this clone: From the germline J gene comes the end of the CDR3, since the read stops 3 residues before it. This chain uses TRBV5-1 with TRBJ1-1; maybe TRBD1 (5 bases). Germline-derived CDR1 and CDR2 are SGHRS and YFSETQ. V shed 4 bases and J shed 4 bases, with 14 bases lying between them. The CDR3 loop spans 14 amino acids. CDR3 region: CASSQQRGVTEAFF. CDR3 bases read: TGCGCCAGCAGCCAACAGCGGGGGGTCACTGAA.

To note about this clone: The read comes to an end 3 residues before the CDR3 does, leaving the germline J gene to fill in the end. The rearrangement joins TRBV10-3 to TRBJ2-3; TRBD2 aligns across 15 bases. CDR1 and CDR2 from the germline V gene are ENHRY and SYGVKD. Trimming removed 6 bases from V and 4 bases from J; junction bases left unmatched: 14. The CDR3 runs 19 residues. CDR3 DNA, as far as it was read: TGTGCCATCAGGTTAGACCTGGGACTAGCGGGAGGAATCGCAGATACG. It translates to CAIRLDLGLAGGIADT. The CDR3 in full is CAIRLDLGLAGGIADTQYF.

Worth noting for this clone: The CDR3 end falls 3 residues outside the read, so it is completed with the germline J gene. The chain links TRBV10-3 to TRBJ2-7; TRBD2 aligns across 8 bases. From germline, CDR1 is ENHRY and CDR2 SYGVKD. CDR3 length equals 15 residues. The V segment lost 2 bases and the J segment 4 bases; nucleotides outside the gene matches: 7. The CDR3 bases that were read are TGTGCCATCAGTGAGAGGGTTAGCGGGACTTACGAG. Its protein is CAISERVSGTYE. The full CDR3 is CAISERVSGTYEQYF.

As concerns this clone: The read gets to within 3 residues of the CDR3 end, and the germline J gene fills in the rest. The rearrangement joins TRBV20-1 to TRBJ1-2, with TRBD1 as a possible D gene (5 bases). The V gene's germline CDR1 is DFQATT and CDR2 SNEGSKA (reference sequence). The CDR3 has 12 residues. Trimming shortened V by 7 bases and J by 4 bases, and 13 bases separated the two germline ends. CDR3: CSGTTAPYGYTF. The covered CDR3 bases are TGCAGTGGGACGACAGCCCCCTATGGC.

CDR3 loop: CASSTTASYEQYF. CDR3 bases read: TGTGCCAGCAGCACGACAGCCTCCTACGAG. The V call is TRBV7-9, the J call TRBJ2-7; the D gene is possibly TRBD1 (5 bases). The CDR3 end is not reached by the read, which stops 3 residues before it; the germline J gene fills it in. CDR3 size: 13 residues. Trimming took 5 bases from V and 0 from J, leaving 8 bases between them. The germline CDR1 and CDR2 sequences are SEHNR and FQNEAQ (reference sequence).

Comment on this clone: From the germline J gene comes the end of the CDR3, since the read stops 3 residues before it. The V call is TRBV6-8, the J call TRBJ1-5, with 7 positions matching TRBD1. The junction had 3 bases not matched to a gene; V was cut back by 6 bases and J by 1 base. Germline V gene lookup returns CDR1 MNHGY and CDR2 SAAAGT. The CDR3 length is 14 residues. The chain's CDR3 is CASSARGSNQPQHF. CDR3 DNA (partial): TGTGCCAGCAGCGCCAGGGGGAGCAATCAGCCC.

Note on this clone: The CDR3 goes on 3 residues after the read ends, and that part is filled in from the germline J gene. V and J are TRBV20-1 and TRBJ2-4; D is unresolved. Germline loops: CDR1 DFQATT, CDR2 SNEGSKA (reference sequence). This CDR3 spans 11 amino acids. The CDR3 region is CSARDWADQYF. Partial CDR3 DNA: TGCAGTGCTAGAGATTGGGCCGAT.

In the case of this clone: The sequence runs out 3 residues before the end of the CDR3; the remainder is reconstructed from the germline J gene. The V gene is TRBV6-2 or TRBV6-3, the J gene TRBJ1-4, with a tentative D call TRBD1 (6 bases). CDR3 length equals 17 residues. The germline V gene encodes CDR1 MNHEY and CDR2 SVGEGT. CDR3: CASSYSSGGSDNSPLFF. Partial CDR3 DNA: TGTGCCAGCAGTTACTCCTCGGGGGGCTCCGATAATTCACCA.

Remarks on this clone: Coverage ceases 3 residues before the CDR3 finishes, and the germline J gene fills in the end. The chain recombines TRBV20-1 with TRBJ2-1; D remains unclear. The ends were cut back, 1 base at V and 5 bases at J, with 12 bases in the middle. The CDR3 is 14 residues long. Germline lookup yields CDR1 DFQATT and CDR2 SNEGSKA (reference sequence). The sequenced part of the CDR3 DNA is TGCAGTGCTAGAGTGGTAGCTTCGAACAATGAG. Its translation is CSARVVASNNE. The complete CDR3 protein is CSARVVASNNEQFF.